These 5 T cell receptor beta chains were all obtained from the same sample, sequenced in a study of CD8 T cells in ankylosing spondylitis. TCRdb re-called the 5' RACE reads with MiXCR, one entry per CDR3 protein. This repertoire shows 200,000 to 300,000 distinct CDR3 sequences, about 10% found once; its top ten account for under 8%. Sequencing used blood, either unsorted or a sorted T cell fraction (not recorded which). These TCRs come from a male donor with ankylosing spondylitis or in good health (not recorded which).

The chain uses TRBV7-9 and TRBJ2-1; tentatively, D is TRBD1 (5 bases). This CDR3 spans 15 amino acids. Germline-derived CDR1 and CDR2 are SEHNR and FQNEAQ (reference sequence). The germline V and J ends were trimmed by 3 bases and 0 bases, with 9 bases remaining between them. CDR3 region: CASSFARASYNEQFF. The CDR3 DNA reads TGTGCCAGCAGCTTTGCCAGGGCCTCCTACAATGAGCAGTTCTTC. Full variable domain (remainder filled in from reference TRBV7-9 and TRBJ2-1): DTGVSQNPRHKITKRGQNVTFRCDPISEHNRLYWYRQTLGQGPEFLTYFQNEAQLEKSRLLSDRFSAERPKGSFSTLEIQRTEQGDSAMYLCASSFARASYNEQFFGPGTRLTVL.

In its sample, this clonotype was seen many times. The chain links TRBV5-1 to TRBJ1-1, with no clear D. This CDR3 comprises 13 residues. Trimming stripped 0 bases from V and 4 bases from J, with 7 bases between. The germline V gene encodes CDR1 SGHRS and CDR2 YFSETQ. This CDR3 reads CASSLEVSTEAFF. DNA of the CDR3: TGCGCCAGCAGCTTGGAGGTCAGCACTGAAGCTTTCTTT.

This rearrangement joins TRBV29-1 to TRBJ2-7; weak D call: TRBD2 (6 bases). Per germline, CDR1 SQVTM and CDR2 ANQGSEA. The length of the CDR3 is 13 residues. Trimming pared 4 bases from V and 8 bases from J, leaving 18 bases between. The CDR3, as DNA: TGCAGCGTTGCGCCCAGGGAGGTTGCCCAGCAGTACTTC. It encodes CSVAPREVAQQYF.

This clonotype was counted many times. The V and J genes are TRBV20-1 and TRBJ2-1; D gene ambiguous. This CDR3 has 15 amino acids. Deletions cut 3 bases from V and 3 bases from J, with 15 bases between. Per germline, CDR1 DFQATT and CDR2 SNEGSKA (reference sequence). The CDR3 is CSASKGPVYYNEQFF. CDR3 coding DNA: TGCAGTGCTAGTAAAGGGCCCGTATACTACAATGAGCAGTTCTTC.

This clonotype was found many times. The V call is TRBV10-1, the J call TRBJ2-3; 11 bases map to TRBD2. The CDR3 is 15 residues long. From germline, CDR1 is WNHNN and CDR2 SYGVQD (reference sequence). V lost 5 bases, J lost 4 bases, and 5 bases stayed unmatched. The CDR3 DNA reads as TGCGCCAGCAGTTTAGCGGGAGGGATGGCAGATACGCAGTATTTT. The encoded protein is CASSLAGGMADTQYF.